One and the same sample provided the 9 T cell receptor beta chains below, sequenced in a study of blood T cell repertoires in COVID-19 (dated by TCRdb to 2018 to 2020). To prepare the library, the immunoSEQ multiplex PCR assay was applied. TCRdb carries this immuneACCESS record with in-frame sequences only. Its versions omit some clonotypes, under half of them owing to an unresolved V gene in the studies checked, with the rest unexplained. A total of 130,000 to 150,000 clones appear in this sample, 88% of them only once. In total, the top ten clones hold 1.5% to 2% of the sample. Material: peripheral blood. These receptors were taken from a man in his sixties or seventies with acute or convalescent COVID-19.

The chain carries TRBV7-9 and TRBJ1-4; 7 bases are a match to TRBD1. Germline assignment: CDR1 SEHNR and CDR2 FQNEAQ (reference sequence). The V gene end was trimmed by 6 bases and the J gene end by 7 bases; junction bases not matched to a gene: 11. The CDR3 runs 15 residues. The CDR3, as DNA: TGTGCCAGCAGTTCCAAAGGGGGCGCGGGTGAAAAACTGTTTTTT. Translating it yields CASSSKGGAGEKLFF.

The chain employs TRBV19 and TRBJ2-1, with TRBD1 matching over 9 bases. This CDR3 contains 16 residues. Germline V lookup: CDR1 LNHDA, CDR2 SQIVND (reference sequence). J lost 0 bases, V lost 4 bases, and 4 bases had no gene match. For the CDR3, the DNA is TGTGCCAGTAGTACCGAGGGACAGGGCTCCTACAATGAGCAGTTCTTC. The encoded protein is CASSTEGQGSYNEQFF.

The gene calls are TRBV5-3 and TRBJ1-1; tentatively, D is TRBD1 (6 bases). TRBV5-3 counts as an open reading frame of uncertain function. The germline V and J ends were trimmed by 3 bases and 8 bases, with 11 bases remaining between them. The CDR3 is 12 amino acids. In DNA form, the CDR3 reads TGTGCCAGAAGCTGGTACGACAGGGAAGCTTTCTTT. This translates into CARSWYDREAFF.

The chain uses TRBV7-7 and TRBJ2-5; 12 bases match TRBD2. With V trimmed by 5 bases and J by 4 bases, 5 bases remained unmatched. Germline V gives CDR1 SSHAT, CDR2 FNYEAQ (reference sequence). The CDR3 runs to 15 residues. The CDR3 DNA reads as TGTGCCAGCAGCCGACTAGCGGGAGTAGTAGAGACCCAGTACTTC. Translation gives CASSRLAGVVETQYF.

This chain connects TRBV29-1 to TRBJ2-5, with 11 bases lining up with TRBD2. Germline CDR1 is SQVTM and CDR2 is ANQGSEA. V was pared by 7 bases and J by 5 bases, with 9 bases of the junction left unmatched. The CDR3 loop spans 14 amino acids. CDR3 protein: CSASGTSGGETQYF. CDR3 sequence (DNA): TGCAGCGCATCAGGGACTAGCGGTGGCGAGACCCAGTACTTC.

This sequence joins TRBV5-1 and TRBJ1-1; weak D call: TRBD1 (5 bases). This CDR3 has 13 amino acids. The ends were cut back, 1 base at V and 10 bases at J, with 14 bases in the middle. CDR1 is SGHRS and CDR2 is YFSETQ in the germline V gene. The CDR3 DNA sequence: TGCGCCAGCAGCTTGAGTCAGGGTTATGCAGCTTTCTTT. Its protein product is CASSLSQGYAAFF.

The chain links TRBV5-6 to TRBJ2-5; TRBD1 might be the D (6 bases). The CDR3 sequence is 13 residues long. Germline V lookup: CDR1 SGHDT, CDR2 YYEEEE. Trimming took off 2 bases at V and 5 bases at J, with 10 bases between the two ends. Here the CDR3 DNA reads TGTGCCAGCAGCTTTTCAGGGGTTGAGACCCAGTACTTC. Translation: CASSFSGVETQYF.

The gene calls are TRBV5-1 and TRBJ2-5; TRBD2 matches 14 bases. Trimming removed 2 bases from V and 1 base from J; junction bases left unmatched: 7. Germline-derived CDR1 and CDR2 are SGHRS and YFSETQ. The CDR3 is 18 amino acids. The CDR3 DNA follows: TGCGCCAGCAGCTTCTTGGGACTAGCGGGAGTCAGCCAAGAGACCCAGTACTTC. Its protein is CASSFLGLAGVSQETQYF. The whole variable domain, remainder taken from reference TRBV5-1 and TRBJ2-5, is KAGVTQTPRYLIKTRGQQVTLSCSPISGHRSVSWYQQTPGQGLQFLFEYFSETQRNKGNFPGRFSGRQFSNSRSEMNVSTLELGDSALYLCASSFLGLAGVSQETQYFGPGTRLLVL.

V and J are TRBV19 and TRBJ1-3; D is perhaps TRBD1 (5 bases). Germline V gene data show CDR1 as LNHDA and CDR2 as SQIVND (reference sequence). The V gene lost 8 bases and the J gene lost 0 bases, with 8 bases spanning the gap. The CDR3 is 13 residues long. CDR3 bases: TGTGCCAGTTCAGGGTACTCTGGAAACACCATATATTTT. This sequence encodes CASSGYSGNTIYF. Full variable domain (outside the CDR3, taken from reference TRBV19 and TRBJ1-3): DGGITQSPKYLFRKEGQNVTLSCEQNLNHDAMYWYRQDPGQGLRLIYYSQIVNDFQKGDIAEGYSVSREKKESFPLTVTSAQKNPTAFYLCASSGYSGNTIYFGEGSWLTVV.